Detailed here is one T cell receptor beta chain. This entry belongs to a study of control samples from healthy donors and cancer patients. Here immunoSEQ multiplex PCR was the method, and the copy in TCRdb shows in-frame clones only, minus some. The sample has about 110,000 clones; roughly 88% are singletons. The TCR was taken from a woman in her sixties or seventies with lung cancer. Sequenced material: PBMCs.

The CDR3 DNA reads TGTGCCAGCAGCGACCAGGGGACTTATAATTCACCCCTCCACTTT. Translating it yields CASSDQGTYNSPLHF. The chain uses TRBV9 and TRBJ1-6; tentatively, D is TRBD1 (6 bases). This CDR3 is 15 amino acids long. CDR1 and CDR2 (germline): SGDLS, YYNGEE. The V end lost 3 bases, the J end lost 4 bases, and 11 bases lay between the germline ends.